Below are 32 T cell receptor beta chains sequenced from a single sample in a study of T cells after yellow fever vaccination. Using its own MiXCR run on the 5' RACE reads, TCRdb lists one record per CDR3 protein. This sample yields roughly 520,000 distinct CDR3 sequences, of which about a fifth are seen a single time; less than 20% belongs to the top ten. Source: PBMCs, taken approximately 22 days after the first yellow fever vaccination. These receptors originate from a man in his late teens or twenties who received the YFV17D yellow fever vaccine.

DNA of the CDR3: TGTGCCAGCAGTACATATGGGGGGGGCCACGAGACCCAGTACTTC. It translates to CASSTYGGGHETQYF. J is TRBJ2-5 and V is TRBV6-1; D possibly corresponds to TRBD2 (7 bases). CDR1 and CDR2 (germline): MNHNS, SASEGT. The CDR3 has 15 amino acids. Trimming shortened V by 5 bases and J by 5 bases, and 18 bases separated the two germline ends.

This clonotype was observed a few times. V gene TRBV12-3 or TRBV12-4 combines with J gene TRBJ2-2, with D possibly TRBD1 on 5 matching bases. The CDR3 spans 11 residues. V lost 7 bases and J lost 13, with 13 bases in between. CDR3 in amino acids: CASTVRGGLFF. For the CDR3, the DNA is TGTGCCAGCACCGTTAGGGGCGGGCTGTTTTTT.

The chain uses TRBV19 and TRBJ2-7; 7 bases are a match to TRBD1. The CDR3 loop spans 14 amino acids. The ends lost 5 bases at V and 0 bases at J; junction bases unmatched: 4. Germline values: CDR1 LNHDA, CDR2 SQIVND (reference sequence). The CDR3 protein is CASSQQGSSYEQYF. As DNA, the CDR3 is TGTGCCAGTAGTCAACAGGGGAGCTCCTACGAGCAGTACTTC.

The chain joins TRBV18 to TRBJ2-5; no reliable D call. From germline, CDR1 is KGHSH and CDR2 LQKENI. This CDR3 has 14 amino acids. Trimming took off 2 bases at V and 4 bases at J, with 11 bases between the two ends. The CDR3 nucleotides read TGTGCCAGCTCACCAGGGGTTGTGGGAGAGACCCAGTACTTC. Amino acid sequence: CASSPGVVGETQYF.

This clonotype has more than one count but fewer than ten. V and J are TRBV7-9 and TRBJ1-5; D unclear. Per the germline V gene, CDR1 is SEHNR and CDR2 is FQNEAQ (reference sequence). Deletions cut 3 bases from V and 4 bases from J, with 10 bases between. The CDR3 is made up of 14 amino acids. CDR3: CASSLVSDNQPQHF. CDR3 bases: TGTGCCAGCAGCTTGGTATCGGATAATCAGCCCCAGCATTTT.

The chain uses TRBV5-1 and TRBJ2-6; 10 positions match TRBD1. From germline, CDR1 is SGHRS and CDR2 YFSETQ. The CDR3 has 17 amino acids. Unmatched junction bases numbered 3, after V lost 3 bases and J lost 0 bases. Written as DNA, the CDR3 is TGCGCCAGCAGCTGGACAGGGGGTCGCTCTGGGGCCAACGTCCTGACTTTC. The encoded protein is CASSWTGGRSGANVLTF.

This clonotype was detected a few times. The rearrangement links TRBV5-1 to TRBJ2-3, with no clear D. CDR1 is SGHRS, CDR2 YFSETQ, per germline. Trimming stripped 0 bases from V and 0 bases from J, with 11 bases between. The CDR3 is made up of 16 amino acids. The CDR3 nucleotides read TGCGCCAGCAGCTTGGGATTTGCACCGAGCACAGATACGCAGTATTTT. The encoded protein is CASSLGFAPSTDTQYF.

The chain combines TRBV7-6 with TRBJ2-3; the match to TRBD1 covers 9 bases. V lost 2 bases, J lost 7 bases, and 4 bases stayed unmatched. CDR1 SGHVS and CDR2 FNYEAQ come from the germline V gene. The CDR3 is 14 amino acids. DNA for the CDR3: TGTGCCAGCAGCTTAACAGGGGGCGTATATACGCAGTATTTT. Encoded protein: CASSLTGGVYTQYF.

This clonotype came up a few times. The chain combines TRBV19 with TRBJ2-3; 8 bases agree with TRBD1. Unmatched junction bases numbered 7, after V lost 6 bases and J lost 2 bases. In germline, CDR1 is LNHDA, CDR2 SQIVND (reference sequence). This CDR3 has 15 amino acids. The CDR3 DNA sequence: TGTGCCAGTAGCATCGACAGGGGCCTCACAGATACGCAGTATTTT. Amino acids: CASSIDRGLTDTQYF.

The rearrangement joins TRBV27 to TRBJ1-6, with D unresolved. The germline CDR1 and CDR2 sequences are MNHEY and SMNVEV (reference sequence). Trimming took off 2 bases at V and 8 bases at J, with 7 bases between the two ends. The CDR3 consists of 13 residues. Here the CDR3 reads CASSLRDYSPLHF. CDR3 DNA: TGTGCCAGCAGTTTACGAGATTATTCACCCCTCCACTTT.

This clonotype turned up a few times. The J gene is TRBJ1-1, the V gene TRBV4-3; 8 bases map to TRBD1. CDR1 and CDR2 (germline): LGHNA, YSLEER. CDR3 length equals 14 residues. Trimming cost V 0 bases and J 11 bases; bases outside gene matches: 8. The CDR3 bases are TGCGCCAGCAGCCAAGACACCAGGACAGGGTCTGCTTTCTTT. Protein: CASSQDTRTGSAFF.

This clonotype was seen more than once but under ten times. The CDR3 bases are TGCGCCAGCAGCTTGGGGGAAGCTGAAAAACTGTTTTTT. Translating gives CASSLGEAEKLFF. The chain is built from TRBV5-1 and TRBJ1-4, with D uncertain. The germline V gene encodes CDR1 SGHRS and CDR2 YFSETQ. V gave up 0 bases and J gave up 7 bases, with 7 bases separating them. This CDR3 has 13 residues.

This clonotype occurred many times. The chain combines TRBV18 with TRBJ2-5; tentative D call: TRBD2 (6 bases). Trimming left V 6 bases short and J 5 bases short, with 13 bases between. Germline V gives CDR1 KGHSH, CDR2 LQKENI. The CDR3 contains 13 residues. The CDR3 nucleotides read TGTGCCAGCTCTTCGGGAGTCGGGGAGACCCAGTACTTC. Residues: CASSSGVGETQYF.

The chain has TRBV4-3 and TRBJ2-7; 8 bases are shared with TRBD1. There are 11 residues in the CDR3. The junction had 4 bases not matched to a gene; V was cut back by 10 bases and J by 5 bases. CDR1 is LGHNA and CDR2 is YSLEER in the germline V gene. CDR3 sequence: CATATGDEQYV. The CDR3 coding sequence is TGCGCCACCGCGACAGGGGACGAGCAGTACGTC.

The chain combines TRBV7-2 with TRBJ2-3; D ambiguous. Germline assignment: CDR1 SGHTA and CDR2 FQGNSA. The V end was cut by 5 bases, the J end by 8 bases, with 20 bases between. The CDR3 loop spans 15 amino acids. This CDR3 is CASSQDRNRQFTQYF. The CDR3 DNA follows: TGTGCCAGCAGCCAAGACCGAAATCGCCAGTTTACGCAGTATTTT.

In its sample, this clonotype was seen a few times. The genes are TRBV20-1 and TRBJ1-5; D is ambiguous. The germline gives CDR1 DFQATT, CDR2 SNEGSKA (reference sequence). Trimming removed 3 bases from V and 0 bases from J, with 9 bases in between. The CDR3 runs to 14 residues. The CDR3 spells CSASEGYSNQPQHF. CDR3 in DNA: TGCAGTGCTAGTGAAGGGTATAGCAATCAGCCCCAGCATTTT.

CDR3 nucleotide sequence: TGTGCCAGCAGCTTAGCTTACGGGGGCCGAGAGCAGTACGTC. Protein product: CASSLAYGGREQYV. This rearrangement joins TRBV7-2 to TRBJ2-7; D tentatively reads TRBD1 or TRBD2 (6 bases each). V was clipped by 0 bases and J by 7 bases, with 13 bases between them. This CDR3 is built from 14 residues. Germline-derived CDR1 and CDR2 are SGHTA and FQGNSA.

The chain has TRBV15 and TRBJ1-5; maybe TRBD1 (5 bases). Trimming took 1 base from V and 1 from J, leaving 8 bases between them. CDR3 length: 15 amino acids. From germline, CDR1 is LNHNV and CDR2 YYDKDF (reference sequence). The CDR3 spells CATSRGGKSNQPQHF. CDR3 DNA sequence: TGTGCCACCAGCAGAGGGGGGAAAAGCAATCAGCCCCAGCATTTT.

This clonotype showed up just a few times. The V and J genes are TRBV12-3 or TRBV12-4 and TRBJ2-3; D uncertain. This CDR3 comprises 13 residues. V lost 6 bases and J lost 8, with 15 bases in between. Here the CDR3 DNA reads TGTGCCAGCAGGATATTAAGGATCCCTACGCAGTATTTT. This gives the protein CASRILRIPTQYF.

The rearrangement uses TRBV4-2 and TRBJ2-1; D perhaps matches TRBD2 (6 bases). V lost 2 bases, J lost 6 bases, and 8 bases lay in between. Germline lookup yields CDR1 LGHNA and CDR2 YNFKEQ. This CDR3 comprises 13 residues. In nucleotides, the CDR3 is TGTGCCAGCAGCCAACGCGGGGCCAATGAGCAGTTCTTC. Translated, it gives CASSQRGANEQFF.

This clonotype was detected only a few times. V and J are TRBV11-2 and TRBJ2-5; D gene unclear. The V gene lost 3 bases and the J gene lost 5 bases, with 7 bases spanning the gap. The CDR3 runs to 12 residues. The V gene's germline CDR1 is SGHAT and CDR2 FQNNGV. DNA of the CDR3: TGTGCCAGCAGCTTTATCAGGGAGACCCAGTACTTC. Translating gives CASSFIRETQYF.

In DNA, the CDR3 is TGTGCCAGCAGTTCTTTGACAGGGGAGAATGGCTACACCTTC. This gives the protein CASSSLTGENGYTF. V gene TRBV6-2 or TRBV6-3 combines with J gene TRBJ1-2; 8 nucleotides line up with TRBD1. V lost 4 bases to trimming and J lost 6 bases; unmatched junction nucleotides: 7. The V gene's germline CDR1 is MNHEY and CDR2 SVGEGT. The CDR3 is 14 residues long.

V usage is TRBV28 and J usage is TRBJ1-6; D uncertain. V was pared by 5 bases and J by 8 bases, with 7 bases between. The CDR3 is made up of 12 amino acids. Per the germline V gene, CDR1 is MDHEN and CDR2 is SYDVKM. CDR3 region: CASSPVDSPLHF. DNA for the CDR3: TGTGCCAGCAGTCCCGTTGATTCACCCCTCCACTTT.

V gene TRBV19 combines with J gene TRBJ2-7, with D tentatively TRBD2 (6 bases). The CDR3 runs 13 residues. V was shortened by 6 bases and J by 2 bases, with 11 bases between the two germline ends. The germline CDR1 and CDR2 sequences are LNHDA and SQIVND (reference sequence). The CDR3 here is CASRARGTYEQYF. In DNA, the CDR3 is TGTGCCAGTAGGGCGCGGGGAACCTACGAGCAGTACTTC.

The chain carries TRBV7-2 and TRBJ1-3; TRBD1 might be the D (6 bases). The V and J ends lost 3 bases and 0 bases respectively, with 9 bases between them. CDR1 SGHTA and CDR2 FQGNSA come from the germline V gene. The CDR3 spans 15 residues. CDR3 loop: CASSFTGTSGNTIYF. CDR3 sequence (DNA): TGTGCCAGCAGCTTCACAGGGACCTCTGGAAACACCATATATTTT.

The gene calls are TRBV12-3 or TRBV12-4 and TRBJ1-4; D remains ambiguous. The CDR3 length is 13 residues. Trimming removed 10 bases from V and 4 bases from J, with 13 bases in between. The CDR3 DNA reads TGTGCCACCAACGAGGGCCTTAATGAAAAACTGTTTTTT. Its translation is CATNEGLNEKLFF.

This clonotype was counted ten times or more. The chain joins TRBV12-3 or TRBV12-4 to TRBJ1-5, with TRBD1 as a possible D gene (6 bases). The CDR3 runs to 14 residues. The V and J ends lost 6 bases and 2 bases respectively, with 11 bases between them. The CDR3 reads CASRQGMGNQPQHF. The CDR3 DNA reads TGTGCCAGCAGGCAGGGGATGGGCAATCAGCCCCAGCATTTT.

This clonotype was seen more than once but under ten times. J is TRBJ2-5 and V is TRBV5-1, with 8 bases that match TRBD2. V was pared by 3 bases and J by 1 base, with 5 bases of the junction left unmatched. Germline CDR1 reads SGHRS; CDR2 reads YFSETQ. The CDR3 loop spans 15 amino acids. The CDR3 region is CASSSPGLVQETQYF. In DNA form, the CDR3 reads TGCGCCAGCAGCTCGCCGGGACTAGTCCAAGAGACCCAGTACTTC.

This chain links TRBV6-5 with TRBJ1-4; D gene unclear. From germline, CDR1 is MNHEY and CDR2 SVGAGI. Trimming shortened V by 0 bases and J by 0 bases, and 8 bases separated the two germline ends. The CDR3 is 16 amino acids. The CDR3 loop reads CASSYSGPATNEKLFF. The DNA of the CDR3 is TGTGCCAGCAGTTACTCCGGACCGGCAACTAATGAAAAACTGTTTTTT.

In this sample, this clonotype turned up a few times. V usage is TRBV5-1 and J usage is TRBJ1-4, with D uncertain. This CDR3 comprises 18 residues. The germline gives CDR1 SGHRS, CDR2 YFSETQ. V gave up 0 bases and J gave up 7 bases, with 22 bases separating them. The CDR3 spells CASSLDPNRRRGREKLFF. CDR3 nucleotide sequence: TGCGCCAGCAGCTTGGACCCTAATCGACGGCGAGGACGTGAAAAACTGTTTTTT.

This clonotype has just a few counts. CDR3 region: CASSYPDRGQETQYF. CDR3 DNA: TGTGCCAGCAGTTACCCGGACAGGGGCCAAGAGACCCAGTACTTC. The chain links TRBV6-2 or TRBV6-3 to TRBJ2-5; 9 bases are shared with TRBD1. The germline V gene has CDR1 MNHEY and CDR2 SVGEGT. The CDR3 runs to 15 residues. V lost 2 bases, J lost 1 base, and 2 bases stayed unmatched.

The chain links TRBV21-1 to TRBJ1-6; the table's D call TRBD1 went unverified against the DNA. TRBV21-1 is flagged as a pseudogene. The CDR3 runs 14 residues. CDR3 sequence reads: CASLQGARNSPLHF. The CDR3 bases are TGTGCCAGCTTGCAGGGGGCCCGCAATTCACCCCTCCACTTT.